The source of this TCR beta chain is a study of CD8 T cells in ankylosing spondylitis. Study-wide results and caveats: A CD8+ phenotype characterized the disease-linked clones, which were relatively rare in peripheral blood.

From the 5' RACE reads, TCRdb called clonotypes with MiXCR, one entry per CDR3 protein. The table shows about 200,000 distinct CDR3 sequences, with around 13% occurring only once. This CDR3 has 13 residues. V was clipped by 2 bases and J by 3 bases, with 7 bases between them. Germline CDR1 is MNHEY and CDR2 is SVGAGI. This clonotype appeared a few times. The antigen is not known. The sample consisted of blood, either unsorted or a sorted T cell fraction (not recorded which). The TCR comes from a male donor with ankylosing spondylitis or in good health (not recorded which). The chain couples TRBV6-5 to TRBJ1-2; D not certain. CDR3 in DNA: TGTGCCAGCAGTTACGGAGTTGACTATGGCTACACCTTC. Translation gives CASSYGVDYGYTF.